The 28 T cell receptor beta chains listed next were all sequenced from one sample in a study of T cells after somatic rescue of genetic block. Here immunoSEQ multiplex PCR was the method, and the copy in TCRdb shows in-frame clones only, minus some. Here the sample spans tens of thousands of clones, approximately 91% being singletons. Specimen: peripheral blood mononuclear cells (PBMCs). The receptors originated from a man aged 25 to 40.

This clone appeared a single time. The gene calls are TRBV13 and TRBJ1-2; no firm D call. The CDR3 has 14 amino acids. Germline loops: CDR1 PRHDT, CDR2 FYEKMQ (reference sequence). Trimming cost V 1 base and J 1 base, with 7 bases left between them. CDR3 bases: TGTGCCAGCAGCTTAGCGGCAGATAACTATGGCTACACCTTC. Its protein product is CASSLAADNYGYTF. Variable domain in full (rest from reference TRBV13 and TRBJ1-2): AAGVIQSPRHLIKEKRETATLKCYPIPRHDTVYWYQQGPGQDPQFLISFYEKMQSDKGSIPDRFSAQQFSDYHSELNMSSLELGDSALYFCASSLAADNYGYTFGSGTRLTVV.

V is TRBV2 and J is TRBJ2-3; possibly TRBD1 for D (7 bases). The CDR3 runs 15 residues. Trimming pared 6 bases from V and 4 bases from J, leaving 17 bases between. The germline CDR1 and CDR2 sequences are SNHLY and FYNNEI. The chain's CDR3 is CASSGTAGQSDTQYF. DNA of the CDR3: TGTGCCAGCAGCGGGACGGCGGGACAGTCAGATACGCAGTATTTT.

V and J are TRBV5-1 and TRBJ2-7, with TRBD2 matching over 13 bases. In germline, CDR1 is SGHRS, CDR2 YFSETQ. V shed 0 bases and J 3 bases; nucleotides not matched to a gene: 0. This CDR3 has 15 amino acids. CDR3: CASSLGTSGGYEQYF. CDR3 nucleotide sequence: TGCGCCAGCAGCTTGGGGACTAGCGGGGGCTACGAGCAGTACTTC. Filled out from reference TRBV5-1 and TRBJ2-7, the complete variable domain reads KAGVTQTPRYLIKTRGQQVTLSCSPISGHRSVSWYQQTPGQGLQFLFEYFSETQRNKGNFPGRFSGRQFSNSRSEMNVSTLELGDSALYLCASSLGTSGGYEQYFGPGTRLTVT.

The genes are TRBV4-3 and TRBJ2-6; 13 nucleotides line up with TRBD2. CDR1 LGHNA and CDR2 YSLEER come from the germline V gene. Trimming took 2 bases from V and 3 from J; bases not matched to a gene: 10. This CDR3 has 20 amino acids. The CDR3 coding sequence is TGCGCCAGCAGCCAACATCTAGGACTAGCGGGAGAAGATGGGGCCAACGTCCTGACTTTC. It translates to CASSQHLGLAGEDGANVLTF.

The chain employs TRBV6-5 and TRBJ2-7; 9 bases are a match to TRBD1. CDR3 length: 14 amino acids. From germline, CDR1 is MNHEY and CDR2 SVGAGI. Losses at the gene ends were 4 bases for V and 5 bases for J; bases not matched to a gene: 6. CDR3 region: CASSWRTGDHEQYF. The CDR3 DNA sequence: TGTGCCAGCAGTTGGCGGACAGGGGACCACGAGCAGTACTTC.

This chain connects TRBV7-3 to TRBJ2-2; 7 bases agree with TRBD1. The CDR3 is made up of 15 amino acids. CDR1 and CDR2 from the germline V gene are SGHTA and FQGTGA. The V gene end was trimmed by 4 bases and the J gene end by 6 bases; junction bases not matched to a gene: 8. The CDR3 DNA is TGTGCCAGCAGCTCCACAGGGGCTTATTCCGGGGAGCTGTTTTTT. The encoded protein is CASSSTGAYSGELFF. The whole variable domain, remainder taken from reference TRBV7-3 and TRBJ2-2, is GAGVSQTPSNKVTEKGKYVELRCDPISGHTALYWYRQSLGQGPEFLIYFQGTGAADDSGLPNDRFFAVRPEGSVSTLKIQRTERGDSAVYLCASSSTGAYSGELFFGEGSRLTVL.

The chain recombines TRBV18 with TRBJ2-5, with 8 bases aligning to TRBD2. V dropped 4 bases and J dropped 3; count of bases not matched to a gene: 7. This CDR3 spans 15 amino acids. From germline, CDR1 is KGHSH and CDR2 LQKENI. DNA for the CDR3: TGTGCCAGCTCACTTTCCGGGACTAGGGAAGAGACCCAGTACTTC. This sequence encodes CASSLSGTREETQYF.

The J gene is TRBJ2-7, the V gene TRBV12-2; the D segment call TRBD2 is taken from the table without a DNA check. TRBV12-2 is tagged as a pseudogene. The length of the CDR3 is 15 residues. CDR3 in amino acids: CASRLGMRFFMEQYF. DNA for the CDR3: TGTGCAAGTCGCTTAGGGATGCGGTTTTTTATGGAGCAGTACTTC.

This clone was observed a handful of times. This chain uses TRBV4-1 with TRBJ1-5, with TRBD1 identical over 7 bases. This CDR3 comprises 15 residues. CDR1 is MGHRA and CDR2 is YSYEKL in the germline V gene. The trim removed 4 bases at V and 4 bases at J, leaving 7 bases unmatched. Here the CDR3 DNA reads TGCGCCAGCAGCCGGACCCCAGGGGGAAATCAGCCCCAGCATTTT. It translates to CASSRTPGGNQPQHF.

J is TRBJ2-3 and V is TRBV10-3; D ambiguous. Looked up from germline, CDR1 is ENHRY and CDR2 is SYGVKD. The ends were cut back, 6 bases at V and 0 bases at J, with 10 bases in the middle. This CDR3 comprises 14 residues. In DNA form, the CDR3 reads TGTGCCATCAGACCAGGTACTAGCACAGATACGCAGTATTTT. It translates to CAIRPGTSTDTQYF.

The chain uses TRBV19 and TRBJ2-7; no definite D call. V lost 8 bases to trimming and J lost 4 bases, with 9 bases between them. The CDR3 totals 11 residues. CDR1 LNHDA and CDR2 SQIVND come from the germline V gene (reference sequence). For the CDR3, the DNA is TGTGCCAGTTCCACCGCATACGAGCAGTACTTC. The encoded protein is CASSTAYEQYF. The whole variable domain, remainder taken from reference TRBV19 and TRBJ2-7, is DGGITQSPKYLFRKEGQNVTLSCEQNLNHDAMYWYRQDPGQGLRLIYYSQIVNDFQKGDIAEGYSVSREKKESFPLTVTSAQKNPTAFYLCASSTAYEQYFGPGTRLTVT.

This clone was detected only once. CDR3 sequence: CASSLESGSYEQYF. Written as DNA, the CDR3 is TGTGCCAGCAGCTTAGAGTCTGGGTCCTACGAGCAGTACTTC. V is TRBV7-6 and J is TRBJ2-7; D ambiguous. V shed 1 base and J shed 1 base, with 8 bases lying between them. The germline CDR1 and CDR2 sequences are SGHVS and FNYEAQ. This CDR3 comprises 14 residues.

This clone showed up just a few times. The CDR3 loop is CASSPEDGRSSYEQYF. For the CDR3, the DNA is TGTGCCAGCAGCCCAGAGGACGGACGTAGCTCCTACGAGCAGTACTTC. The gene calls are TRBV9 and TRBJ2-7; D is unclear. Trimming cost V 4 bases and J 0 bases, with 17 bases left between them. Per germline, CDR1 SGDLS and CDR2 YYNGEE. The CDR3 runs to 16 residues. Supplemented by reference TRBV9 and TRBJ2-7, the full variable domain reads DSGVTQTPKHLITATGQRVTLRCSPRSGDLSVYWYQQSLDQGLQFLIQYYNGEERAKGNILERFSAQQFPDLHSELNLSSLELGDSALYFCASSPEDGRSSYEQYFGPGTRLTVT.

The CDR3 DNA reads TGTGCCAGTAGCGAAAGCCTCGGGGGTAACTACAATGAGCAGTTCTTC. It translates to CASSESLGGNYNEQFF. V usage is TRBV19 and J usage is TRBJ2-1; a weak D match, TRBD2 (6 bases). This CDR3 is 16 amino acids long. Germline V lookup: CDR1 LNHDA, CDR2 SQIVND (reference sequence). V gave up 6 bases and J gave up 3 bases, with 18 bases separating them.

This clone has just one count. This chain links TRBV23-1 with TRBJ2-7, with 10 bases matching TRBD2. TRBV23-1 is an open reading frame whose function is uncertain. The CDR3 spans 21 residues. V lost 4 bases, J lost 4 bases, and 25 bases stayed unmatched. For the CDR3, the DNA is TGCGCCAGCAGTCCCTGGGTAGAACAGCCGACTGGAAGCGGGGGGGCGTACGAGCAGTACTTC. This encodes CASSPWVEQPTGSGGAYEQYF.

This chain uses TRBV9 with TRBJ2-4, with a tentative D call TRBD2 (6 bases). CDR1 is SGDLS, CDR2 YYNGEE, per germline. The ends were cut back, 0 bases at V and 14 bases at J, with 18 bases in the middle. This CDR3 is 14 amino acids long. The CDR3 sequence: CASSVDPLGRGKYF. CDR3 DNA sequence: TGTGCCAGCAGCGTAGACCCACTGGGGCGGGGAAAGTACTTC.

The gene calls are TRBV7-9 and TRBJ2-3, with no clear D. Trimming removed 1 base at V and 2 bases at J, with 4 bases between. CDR3 length equals 13 residues. The germline CDR1 and CDR2 sequences are SEHNR and FQNEAQ (reference sequence). The CDR3 DNA reads TGTGCCAGCAGCTTAGATTTCACAGATACGCAGTATTTT. It codes for CASSLDFTDTQYF.

This sequence joins TRBV5-1 and TRBJ2-5; D perhaps matches TRBD1 (5 bases). The CDR3 extends over 14 amino acids. Trimming stripped 4 bases from V and 4 bases from J, with 14 bases between. Germline loops: CDR1 SGHRS, CDR2 YFSETQ. The DNA for the CDR3 is TGCGCCAGCAGCACCAGGGTGGTGGGAGAGACCCAGTACTTC. Translating gives CASSTRVVGETQYF.

The chain combines TRBV5-1 with TRBJ2-1; 9 bases map to TRBD2. The V gene's germline CDR1 is SGHRS and CDR2 YFSETQ. V lost 2 bases, J lost 5 bases, and 5 bases stayed unmatched. This CDR3 is 15 amino acids long. CDR3 in DNA: TGCGCCAGCAGCTTAAGAGCGGGGGGCGACAATGAGCAGTTCTTC. Amino acid sequence: CASSLRAGGDNEQFF.

In DNA, the CDR3 is TGTGCCAGCACCCCCCGGGACCCACGATACAATGAGCAGTTCTTC. Protein product: CASTPRDPRYNEQFF. The chain uses TRBV6-6 and TRBJ2-1, with D perhaps given as TRBD1 or TRBD2 (5 bases each). V dropped 7 bases and J dropped 4 bases, with 17 bases sitting between them. Germline V gene sequence: CDR1 MNHNY, CDR2 SVGAGI (reference sequence). The CDR3 is 15 amino acids.

In its sample, this clone was seen once. The J gene is TRBJ1-6, the V gene TRBV30; TRBD1 might be the D (5 bases). The CDR3 contains 13 residues. CDR1 GTSNPN and CDR2 SVGIG come from the germline V gene (reference sequence). The V and J ends lost 2 bases and 10 bases respectively, with 12 bases between them. The CDR3 DNA reads as TGTGCCTGGAGTCGGGACGGTCAGTCACCCCTCCACTTT. This sequence encodes CAWSRDGQSPLHF.

The chain employs TRBV29-1 and TRBJ1-2; D possibly corresponds to TRBD1 (6 bases). Trimming removed 6 bases from V and 7 bases from J, with 15 bases in between. Germline V lookup: CDR1 SQVTM, CDR2 ANQGSEA. The CDR3 loop spans 12 amino acids. The CDR3 is CSVPAGAGGYTF. The CDR3 DNA reads as TGCAGCGTCCCCGCGGGGGCTGGTGGCTACACCTTC.

The chain links TRBV6-5 to TRBJ2-4; 7 bases agree with TRBD1. Trimming took 6 bases from V and 1 from J; bases not matched to a gene: 6. The CDR3 covers 15 residues. Germline loops: CDR1 MNHEY, CDR2 SVGAGI. The CDR3 DNA follows: TGTGCCAGCAGCCACTACAGGGGTGCCAAAAACATTCAGTACTTC. Translation gives CASSHYRGAKNIQYF.

This rearrangement joins TRBV18 to TRBJ2-2; the D is unclear. The length of the CDR3 is 13 residues. Germline CDR1 and CDR2: KGHSH and LQKENI. Trimming took off 2 bases at V and 3 bases at J, with 4 bases between the two ends. The CDR3 protein is CASSPTHTGELFF. The CDR3 DNA is TGTGCCAGCTCACCAACGCACACCGGGGAGCTGTTTTTT. The whole variable domain, filled in from reference TRBV18 and TRBJ2-2, reads NAGVMQNPRHLVRRRGQEARLRCSPMKGHSHVYWYRQLPEEGLKFMVYLQKENIIDESGMPKERFSAEFPKEGPSILRIQQVVRGDSAAYFCASSPTHTGELFFGEGSRLTVL.

The J gene is TRBJ2-3, the V gene TRBV6-1; a weak D match, TRBD2 (6 bases). The CDR3 contains 15 residues. Germline assignment: CDR1 MNHNS and CDR2 SASEGT. With 4 bases removed from V and 3 bases from J, the gap between germline ends came to 14 bases. The DNA of the CDR3 is TGTGCCAGCAGTGCCTTCGGAGGGGTAACAGATACGCAGTATTTT. It specifies CASSAFGGVTDTQYF.

The J gene is TRBJ1-1, the V gene TRBV2; D perhaps matches TRBD1 (5 bases). The ends were cut back, 2 bases at V and 11 bases at J, with 15 bases in the middle. Germline V gene sequence: CDR1 SNHLY, CDR2 FYNNEI. The CDR3 runs 13 residues. The CDR3 nucleotides are TGTGCCAGCAGTGAATCAGGGTGGCTCGCGGCTTTCTTT. Residues: CASSESGWLAAFF.

The chain couples TRBV7-8 to TRBJ2-3; 9 positions agree with TRBD2. Germline V gene data show CDR1 as SGHVS and CDR2 as FQNEAQ. The CDR3 spans 16 residues. J gave up 0 bases and V 6 bases, and 7 bases lay outside the gene matches. DNA of the CDR3: TGTGCCAGCAGGCAAAAGCGGGAGGCTAGCACAGATACGCAGTATTTT. Amino acid sequence: CASRQKREASTDTQYF. Combining the CDR3 with reference TRBV7-8 and TRBJ2-3 gives the whole variable domain GAGVSQSPRYKVAKRGQDVALRCDPISGHVSLFWYQQALGQGPEFLTYFQNEAQLDKSGLPSDRFFAERPEGSVSTLKIQRTQQEDSAVYLCASRQKREASTDTQYFGPGTRLTVL.

The rearrangement joins TRBV7-2 to TRBJ2-7, with D unresolved. The CDR3 has 14 residues. Trimming removed 1 base from V and 0 bases from J, with 7 bases in between. Germline lookup yields CDR1 SGHTA and CDR2 FQGNSA. CDR3 nucleotides: TGTGCCAGCAGCTTAGTAACGGACTCCTACGAGCAGTACTTC. It translates to CASSLVTDSYEQYF.